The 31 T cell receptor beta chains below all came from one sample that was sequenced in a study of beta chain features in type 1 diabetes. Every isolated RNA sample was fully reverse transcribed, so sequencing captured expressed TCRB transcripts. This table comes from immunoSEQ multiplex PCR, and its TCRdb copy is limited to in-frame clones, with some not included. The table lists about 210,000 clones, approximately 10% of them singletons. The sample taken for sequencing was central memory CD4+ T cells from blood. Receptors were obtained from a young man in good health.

The CDR3 is CASGRDSYEQYF. The DNA of the CDR3 is TGTGCCAGCGGACGTGACAGCTACGAGCAGTACTTC. V and J are TRBV9 and TRBJ2-7; a possible D gene is TRBD1 (5 bases). The CDR3 has 12 amino acids. Trimming shortened V by 7 bases and J by 3 bases, and 11 bases separated the two germline ends. Germline V CDR1 and CDR2: SGDLS, YYNGEE.

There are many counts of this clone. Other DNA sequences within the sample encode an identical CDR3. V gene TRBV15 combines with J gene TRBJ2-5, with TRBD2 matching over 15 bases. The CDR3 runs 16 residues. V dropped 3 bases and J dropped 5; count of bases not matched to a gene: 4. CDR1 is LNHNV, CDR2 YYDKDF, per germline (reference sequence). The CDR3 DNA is TGTGCCACCAGCAGGGGGACTAGCGGGAGGAGTGAGACCCAGTACTTC. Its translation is CATSRGTSGRSETQYF.

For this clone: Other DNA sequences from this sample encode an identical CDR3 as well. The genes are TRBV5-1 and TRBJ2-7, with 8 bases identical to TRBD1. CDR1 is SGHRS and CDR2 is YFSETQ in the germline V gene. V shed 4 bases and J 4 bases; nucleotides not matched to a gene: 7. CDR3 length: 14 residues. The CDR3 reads CASSTGQGSYEQYF. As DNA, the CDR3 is TGCGCCAGCAGCACAGGACAGGGATCGTACGAGCAGTACTTC.

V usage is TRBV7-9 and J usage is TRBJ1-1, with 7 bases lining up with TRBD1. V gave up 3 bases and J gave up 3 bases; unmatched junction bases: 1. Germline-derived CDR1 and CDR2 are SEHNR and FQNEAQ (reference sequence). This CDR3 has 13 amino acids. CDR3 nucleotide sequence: TGTGCCAGCAGCTTTACAGGGGACACTGAAGCTTTCTTT. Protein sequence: CASSFTGDTEAFF.

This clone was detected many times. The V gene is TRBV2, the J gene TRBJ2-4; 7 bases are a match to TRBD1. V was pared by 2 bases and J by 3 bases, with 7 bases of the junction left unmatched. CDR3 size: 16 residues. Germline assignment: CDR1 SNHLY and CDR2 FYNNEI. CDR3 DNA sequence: TGTGCCAGCAGTGAATATCTACAGGGGAGCAAAAACATTCAGTACTTC. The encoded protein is CASSEYLQGSKNIQYF.

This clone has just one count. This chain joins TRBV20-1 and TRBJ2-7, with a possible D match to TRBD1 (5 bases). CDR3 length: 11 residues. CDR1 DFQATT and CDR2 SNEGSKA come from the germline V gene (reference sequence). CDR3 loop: CSIQGSYEQYF. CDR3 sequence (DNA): TGCAGCATCCAGGGCTCCTACGAGCAGTACTTC.

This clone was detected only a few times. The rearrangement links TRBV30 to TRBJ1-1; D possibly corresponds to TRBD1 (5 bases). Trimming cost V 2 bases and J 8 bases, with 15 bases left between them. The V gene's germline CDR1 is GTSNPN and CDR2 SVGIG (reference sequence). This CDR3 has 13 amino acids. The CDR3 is CAWSIYRGTEAFF. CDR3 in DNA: TGTGCCTGGAGTATTTATAGGGGAACCGAAGCTTTCTTT.

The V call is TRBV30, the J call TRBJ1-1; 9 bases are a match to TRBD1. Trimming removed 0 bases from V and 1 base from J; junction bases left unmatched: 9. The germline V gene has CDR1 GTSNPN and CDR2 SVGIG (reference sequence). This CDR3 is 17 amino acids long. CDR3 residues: CAWSVPWDRAANTEAFF. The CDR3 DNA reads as TGTGCCTGGAGTGTACCTTGGGACAGGGCCGCGAACACTGAAGCTTTCTTT.

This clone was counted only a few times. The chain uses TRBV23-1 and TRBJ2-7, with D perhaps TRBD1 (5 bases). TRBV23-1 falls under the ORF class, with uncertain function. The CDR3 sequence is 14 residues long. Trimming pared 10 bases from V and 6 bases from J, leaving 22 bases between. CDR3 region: CANPPDTPPGEQYF. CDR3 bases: TGCGCCAACCCCCCGGACACCCCTCCGGGCGAGCAGTACTTC.

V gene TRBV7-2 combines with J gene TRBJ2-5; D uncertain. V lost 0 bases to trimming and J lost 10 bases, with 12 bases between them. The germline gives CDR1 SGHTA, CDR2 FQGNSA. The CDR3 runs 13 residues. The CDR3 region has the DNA TGTGCCAGCAGCTTAGCGTTCGGGCAGAACCAGTACTTC. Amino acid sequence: CASSLAFGQNQYF.

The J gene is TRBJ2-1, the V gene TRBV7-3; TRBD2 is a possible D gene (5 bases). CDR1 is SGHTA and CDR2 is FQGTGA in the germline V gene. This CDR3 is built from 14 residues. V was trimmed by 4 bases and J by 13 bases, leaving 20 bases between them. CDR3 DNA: TGTGCCAGCAGCTCTAGCACGGGAAGAGGGCCACAGTTCTTC. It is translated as CASSSSTGRGPQFF.

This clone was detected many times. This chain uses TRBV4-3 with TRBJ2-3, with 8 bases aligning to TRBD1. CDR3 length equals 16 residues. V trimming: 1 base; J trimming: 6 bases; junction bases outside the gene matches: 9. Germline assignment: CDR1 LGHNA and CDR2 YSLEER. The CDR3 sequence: CASSQGRTGKGDTQYF. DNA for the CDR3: TGCGCCAGCAGCCAAGGCCGGACAGGGAAGGGGGATACGCAGTATTTT.

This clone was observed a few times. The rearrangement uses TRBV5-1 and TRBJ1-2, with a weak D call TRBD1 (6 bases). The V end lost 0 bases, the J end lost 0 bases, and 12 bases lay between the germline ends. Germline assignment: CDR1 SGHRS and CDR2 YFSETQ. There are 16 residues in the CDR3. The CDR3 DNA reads TGCGCCAGCAGCTTGGCCCTAACAGGGACTAACTATGGCTACACCTTC. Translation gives CASSLALTGTNYGYTF.

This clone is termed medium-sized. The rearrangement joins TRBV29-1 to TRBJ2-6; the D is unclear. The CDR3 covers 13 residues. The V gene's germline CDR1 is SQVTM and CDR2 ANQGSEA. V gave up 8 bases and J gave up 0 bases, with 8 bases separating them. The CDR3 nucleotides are TGCAGCTGTTCGGTCTCTGGGGCCAACGTCCTGACTTTC. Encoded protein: CSCSVSGANVLTF.

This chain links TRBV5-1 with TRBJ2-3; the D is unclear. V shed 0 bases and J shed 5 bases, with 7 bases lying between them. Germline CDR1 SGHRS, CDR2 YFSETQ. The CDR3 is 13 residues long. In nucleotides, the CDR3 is TGCGCCAGCAGCTTGGACGGGTTAGATACGCAGTATTTT. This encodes CASSLDGLDTQYF.

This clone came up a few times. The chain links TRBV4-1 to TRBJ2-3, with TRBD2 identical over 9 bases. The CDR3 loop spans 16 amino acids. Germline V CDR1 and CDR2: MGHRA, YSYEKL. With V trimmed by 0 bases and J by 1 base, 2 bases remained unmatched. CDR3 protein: CASSQERGRGTDTQYF. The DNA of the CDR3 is TGCGCCAGCAGCCAAGAACGCGGGAGGGGCACAGATACGCAGTATTTT.

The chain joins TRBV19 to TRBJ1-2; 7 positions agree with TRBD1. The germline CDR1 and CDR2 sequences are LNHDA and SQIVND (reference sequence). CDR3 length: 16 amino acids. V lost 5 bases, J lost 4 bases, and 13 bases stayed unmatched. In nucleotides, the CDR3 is TGTGCCAGTAGTCCTCGGGACAGACTGGCGGCCTATGGCTACACCTTC. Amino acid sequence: CASSPRDRLAAYGYTF.

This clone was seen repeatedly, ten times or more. The CDR3 DNA follows: TGCAGCGTTGGCTGGACTAGCGGGTCCTACGAGCAGTACTTC. Protein: CSVGWTSGSYEQYF. The chain joins TRBV29-1 to TRBJ2-7; TRBD2 matches at 11 bases. Germline assignment: CDR1 SQVTM and CDR2 ANQGSEA. CDR3 length equals 14 residues. V dropped 4 bases and J dropped 1; count of bases not matched to a gene: 3.

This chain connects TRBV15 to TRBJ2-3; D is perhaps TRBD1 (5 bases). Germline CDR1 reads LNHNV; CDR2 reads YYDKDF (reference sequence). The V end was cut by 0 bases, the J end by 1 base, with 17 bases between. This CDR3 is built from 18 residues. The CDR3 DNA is TGTGCCACCAGCAGAGACCAGATACAGAGCAGGGGCACAGATACGCAGTATTTT. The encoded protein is CATSRDQIQSRGTDTQYF.

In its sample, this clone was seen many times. The CDR3 spells CASSLQVGTDTQYF. DNA of the CDR3: TGTGCCAGCAGCTTGCAGGTGGGCACAGATACGCAGTATTTT. The chain uses TRBV5-5 and TRBJ2-3, with D unresolved. The V end lost 1 base, the J end lost 1 base, and 7 bases lay between the germline ends. The CDR3 runs to 14 residues. In germline, CDR1 is SGHKS, CDR2 YYEKEE (reference sequence).

As DNA, the CDR3 is TGTGCCAGCAGTTACTCCGGGACAGGGCGTGTCGAGCAGTACTTC. Protein sequence: CASSYSGTGRVEQYF. V usage is TRBV6-5 and J usage is TRBJ2-7; 9 bases align to TRBD1. Trimming cost V 0 bases and J 6 bases; bases outside gene matches: 6. From germline, CDR1 is MNHEY and CDR2 SVGAGI. The CDR3 is 15 amino acids.

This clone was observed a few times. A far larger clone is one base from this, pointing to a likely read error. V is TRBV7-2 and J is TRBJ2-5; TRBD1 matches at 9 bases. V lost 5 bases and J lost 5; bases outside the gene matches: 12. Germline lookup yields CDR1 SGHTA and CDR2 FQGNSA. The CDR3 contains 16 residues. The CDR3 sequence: CASSVGGQGQRETQYF. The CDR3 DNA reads TGTGCCAGCAGCGTAGGGGGACAGGGACAGAGGGAGACCCAGTACTTC.

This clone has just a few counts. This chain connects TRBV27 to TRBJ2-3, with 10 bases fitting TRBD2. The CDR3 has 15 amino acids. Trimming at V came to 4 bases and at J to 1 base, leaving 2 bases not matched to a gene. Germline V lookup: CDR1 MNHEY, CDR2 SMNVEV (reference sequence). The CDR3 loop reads CASSYSGRGTDTQYF. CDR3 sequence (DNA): TGTGCCAGCAGTTACAGCGGGAGGGGCACAGATACGCAGTATTTT.

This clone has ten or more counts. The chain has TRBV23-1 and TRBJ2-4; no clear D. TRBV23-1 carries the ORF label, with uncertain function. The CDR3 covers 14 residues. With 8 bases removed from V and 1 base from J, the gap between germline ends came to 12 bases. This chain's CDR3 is CASHWGTAKNIQYF. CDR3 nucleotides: TGCGCCAGCCATTGGGGTACTGCCAAAAACATTCAGTACTTC.

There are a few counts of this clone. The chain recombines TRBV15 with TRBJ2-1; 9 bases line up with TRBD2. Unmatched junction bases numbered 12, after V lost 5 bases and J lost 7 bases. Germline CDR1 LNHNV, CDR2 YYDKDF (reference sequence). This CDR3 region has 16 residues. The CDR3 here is CATSDYSGSRGNEQFF. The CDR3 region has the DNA TGTGCCACCAGCGACTATAGCGGGAGCCGGGGGAATGAGCAGTTCTTC. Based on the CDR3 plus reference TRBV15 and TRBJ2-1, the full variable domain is DAMVIQNPRYQVTQFGKPVTLSCSQTLNHNVMYWYQQKSSQAPKLLFHYYDKDFNNEADTPDNFQSRRPNTSFCFLDIRSPGLGDTAMYLCATSDYSGSRGNEQFFGPGTRLTVL.

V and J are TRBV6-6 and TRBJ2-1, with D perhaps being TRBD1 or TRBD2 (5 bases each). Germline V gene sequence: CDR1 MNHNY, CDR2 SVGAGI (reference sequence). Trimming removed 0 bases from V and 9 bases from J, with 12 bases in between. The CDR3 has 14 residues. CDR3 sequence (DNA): TGTGCCAGCAGTTACTCGGAATCAGGGAGTGAGCAGTTCTTC. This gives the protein CASSYSESGSEQFF.

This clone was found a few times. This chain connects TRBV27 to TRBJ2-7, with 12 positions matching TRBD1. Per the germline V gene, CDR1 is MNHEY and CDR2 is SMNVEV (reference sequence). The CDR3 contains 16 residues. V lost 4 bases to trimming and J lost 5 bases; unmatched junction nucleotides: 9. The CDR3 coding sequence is TGTGCCAGCAGTTCCCCTTCCCGGGACAGGGGGCACGAGCAGTACTTC. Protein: CASSSPSRDRGHEQYF.

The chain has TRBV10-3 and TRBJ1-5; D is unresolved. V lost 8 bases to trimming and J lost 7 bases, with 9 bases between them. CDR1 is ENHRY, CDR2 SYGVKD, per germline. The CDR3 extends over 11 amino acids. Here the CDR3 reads CAIGVNQPQHF. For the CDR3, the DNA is TGTGCCATCGGGGTGAACCAGCCCCAGCATTTT.

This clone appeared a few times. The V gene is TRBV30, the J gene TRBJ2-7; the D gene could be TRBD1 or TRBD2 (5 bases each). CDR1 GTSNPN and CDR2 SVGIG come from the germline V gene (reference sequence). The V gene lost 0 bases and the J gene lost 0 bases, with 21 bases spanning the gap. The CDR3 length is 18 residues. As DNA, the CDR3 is TGTGCCTGGAGTGTACTATGGGGGACCGGCCGCGGCTCCTACGAGCAGTACTTC. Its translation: CAWSVLWGTGRGSYEQYF.

The CDR3 loop is CASSLEGSEESARNTGELFF. DNA for the CDR3: TGCGCCAGCAGCTTGGAGGGGTCCGAGGAGAGCGCGAGGAACACCGGGGAGCTGTTTTTT. The chain recombines TRBV5-1 with TRBJ2-2; tentatively, D is TRBD1 (5 bases). The CDR3 extends over 20 amino acids. The germline V gene encodes CDR1 SGHRS and CDR2 YFSETQ. Trimming cost V 0 bases and J 1 base, with 22 bases left between them.

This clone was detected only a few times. The CDR3 DNA reads as TGTGCCAGCAGCTTAGATCGGGCAGGGGGAGTGGAGACCCAGTACTTC. Translation gives CASSLDRAGGVETQYF. The rearrangement joins TRBV11-2 to TRBJ2-5, with 7 bases that match TRBD1. Germline lookup yields CDR1 SGHAT and CDR2 FQNNGV. J lost 5 bases, V lost 0 bases, and 9 bases had no gene match. CDR3 length: 16 residues.